The T cell receptor (beta chain) described here comes from a study of CD8 T cells in Susac syndrome (dated by TCRdb to about 2019). In the study overall: Of the Susac syndrome patients who were sequenced, about six had clinically active disease and roughly 8 were in clinical remission. At the time of blood withdrawal, Susac syndrome patients were either therapy-naive, taking corticosteroids (with some also receiving IVIg), or on IVIg alone. Repertoire sequencing was used to test whether CD8+ T cell activation and differentiation in Susac syndrome was antigen driven. The study compared CD8+ T cell repertoire clonality among over 9 healthy donors, approximately 14 Susac syndrome patients and fewer than 19 multiple sclerosis patients. The paper's findings and limits, for the study overall: Clonal expansion was seen in Susac syndrome CD8+ repertoires, peaking in CD8+ TEMRA cells and being greater in clinically active patients than in remitting ones. Sixteen Susac-specific public clones were identified in the total CD8+ repertoire, and four to six Susac-specific public clones were identified in the CD8+ TEMRA repertoire. The number of individuals in the TCR sequencing and HLA analysis was recognized as being relatively small.

RNA was extracted using the RNeasy kit, and about 0.45 to 1 ug of the RNA was reverse transcribed with random hexamers. TCR beta CDR3 regions were amplified with the immunoSEQ multiplex PCR assay covering 54 Vbeta and 13 Jbeta segments. Bias from PCR amplification was corrected by using a synthetic template baseline for primer optimization and for computational correction. The authors processed their data as follows. Only productive sequences were kept, with reads annotated to V, D and J genes according to IMGT and analyzed in immunoSEQ Analyzer. To calculate clonality, Shannon entropy was normalized by log2 of the number of productive unique sequences and then subtracted from one. For each patient and control, public and private clones were evaluated among the 100 most prevalent clones. Susac-specific clones were defined as absent from healthy and MS cohorts, about 1,100 published viral clones and other ImmuneACCESS disease sequences. The public reads were run again by TCRdb, first through fastp at Q25 and then through MiXCR, and only productive beta chains were kept. All rows with the same CDR3 protein become a single entry with the most common DNA and genes. It is TCRdb's table, rather than the study itself, that gives the V and J calls and clone size. This sample comprises some 50,000 distinct CDR3 sequences, around 95% of them detected only once. The leading ten clones occupy 0.75% of the sample.

Peripheral blood CD8+ and CD4+ T cells from healthy donors, Susac syndrome patients and multiple sclerosis patients were profiled using high-throughput TCR beta sequencing. The Susac syndrome patients fulfilled recently defined diagnostic criteria for either definite or probable disease. Bulk CD8+ and CD4+ T cells were purified magnetically by negative isolation, whereas CD8+ TEMRA cells were enriched by FACS. Blood was drawn into EDTA tubes, processed within 24 hours, and PBMCs were isolated by density gradient centrifugation. PBMCs destined for TCR sequencing were cryopreserved in liquid nitrogen and later thawed in a 37 °C water bath. The sorted or isolated CD4+, CD8+ and CD8+ TEMRA cells had a purity of 90% or higher. A remark on this clonotype: Its antigen has not been determined. No much larger clone is present one base from it, and per-base qualities are unavailable.

V is pruned by 5 bases and J by 2 bases, leaving 7 bases of the junction without a gene match. Counted from cysteine to phenylalanine, this CDR3 has 16 amino acids. Only the CDR3 DNA is retained, 48 bases long and in frame from the first base. CDR1 PRHDT and CDR2 FYEKMQ are derived from the germline V gene (reference sequence). The rearrangement combines TRBV13 with TRBJ2-2, with TRBD2 identical over 8 junction bases. This TCR was sampled from a human donor with Susac syndrome. Sequenced sample: CD8+ T cells from PBMCs. The sequenced DNA: TGTGCCAGCAGCCCCATAGCGGGGATCAACACCGGGGAGCTGTTTTTT. It codes for CASSPIAGINTGELFF.